This TCR beta chain is drawn from a study of cytomegalovirus exposure and HLA in healthy donors. In the case of this clone: What it binds is not known.

The PCR ran on 60 Vbeta and 13 Jbeta primers. The repertoire was sequenced with immunoSEQ multiplex PCR; TCRdb's copy has only in-frame clones and lacks some. The table shows 180,000 or so clones, with more than 60% occurring only once. The germline gives CDR1 LGHNT, CDR2 FRNRAP. Trimming removed 5 bases at V and 1 base at J, with 9 bases between. This CDR3 is 14 amino acids long. Study-wide points: Evidence from a later analysis indicated that most CMV-associated TCR beta chains looked HLA-restricted.

This clonotype originated in a man aged 18 to 29 in good health and CMV-seronegative. The sequencing sample was made of PBMCs. The chain couples TRBV12-5 to TRBJ1-3; possible D gene TRBD1, 6 bases. CDR3 sequence (DNA): TGTGCTAGTGGTCCACAGGGTTCTGGAAACACCATATATTTT. This codes for CASGPQGSGNTIYF.